One sample yielded the 15 T cell receptor beta chains listed below, sequenced in a study (TCRdb year 2016). The protocol used for the library was RT-PCR. The listed sequencing device is Illumina MiSeq. In-frame beta chains were kept once TCRdb had trimmed the public reads at Q25 with fastp and called clones with MiXCR. Each record represents a unique CDR3 protein, reported with the most common genes and DNA among its rows. Counted in this sample were about 6,500 distinct CDR3 sequences; roughly nine tenths of them appeared once. In total, the top ten clones hold 6.5% to 9% of the sample. The material sequenced was memory CD4+ T cells from blood. These receptors were obtained from a female donor in good health, serving as a healthy control.

With regard to this clonotype: The library was built for alpha chains, so this beta chain is an off-target read and its size means little. The J gene is TRBJ1-2, the V gene TRBV10-3; D unclear. Per the germline V gene, CDR1 is ENHRY and CDR2 is SYGVKD. This CDR3 has 15 amino acids. With 2 bases removed from V and 1 base from J, the gap between germline ends came to 11 bases. CDR3 residues: CAISEKGQSNYGYTF. CDR3 DNA sequence: TGTGCCATCAGTGAGAAGGGTCAAAGTAACTATGGCTACACCTTC.

Of note for this clonotype: This beta chain lies outside the target of a library built for alpha chains; its clone size means little. This chain joins TRBV6-5 and TRBJ2-1; 7 bases are a match to TRBD1. V shed 8 bases, J shed 4 bases, and the junction held 5 bases outside the gene matches. CDR1 is MNHEY and CDR2 is SVGAGI in the germline V gene. The CDR3 runs 13 residues. The CDR3 spells CASAGTAYNEQFF. The CDR3 coding sequence is TGTGCCAGCGCCGGGACAGCTTACAATGAGCAGTTCTTC.

For this clonotype: This beta chain slipped into a library made for alpha chains as a stray read, so its size is not meaningful. The chain employs TRBV20-1 and TRBJ2-7; D might be TRBD1 (5 bases). V was pared by 6 bases and J by 0 bases, with 15 bases between. This CDR3 is built from 14 residues. The V gene's germline CDR1 is DFQATT and CDR2 SNEGSKA (reference sequence). CDR3 nucleotide sequence: TGCAGTGCAGAGGAGACAGCCAGCTCCTACGAGCAGTACTTC. Translation gives CSAEETASSYEQYF.

This clonotype came up a few times. This beta chain appears as a stray read in a library generated for alpha chains; its size is not informative. The chain uses TRBV10-3 and TRBJ1-2; D is possibly TRBD1 (6 bases). The V end lost 4 bases, the J end lost 3 bases, and 9 bases lay between the germline ends. Germline V gene lookup returns CDR1 ENHRY and CDR2 SYGVKD. The CDR3 consists of 13 residues. The CDR3 here is CAISAGEDYGYTF. In nucleotides, the CDR3 is TGTGCCATCAGTGCAGGGGAAGACTATGGCTACACCTTC.

Note on this clonotype: Because this beta chain is a stray read in a library intended to capture alpha chains, its abundance should not be given much weight. The gene calls are TRBV3-1 and TRBJ2-1, with D uncertain. Germline V lookup: CDR1 LGHDT, CDR2 YNNKEL (reference sequence). The ends were cut back, 1 base at V and 3 bases at J, with 16 bases in the middle. The CDR3 has 17 residues. The CDR3 DNA sequence: TGTGCCAGCAGCCAAGTGTTCGACTCCCCTTTCTACAATGAGCAGTTCTTC. Its protein is CASSQVFDSPFYNEQFF.

With respect to this clonotype: A library made for alpha chains picked up this beta chain off target, so its size means little. The chain recombines TRBV4-3 with TRBJ1-4, with D unclear. Germline CDR1 and CDR2: LGHNA and YSLEER. This CDR3 spans 13 amino acids. The V gene lost 6 bases and the J gene lost 9 bases, with 14 bases spanning the gap. CDR3 nucleotide sequence: TGCGCCAGCAGTCAGGAGATAGGACAAAAACTGTTTTTT. It is translated as CASSQEIGQKLFF.

This clonotype was seen only a few times. This beta chain was picked up by a library intended for alpha chains and is off target, so its count carries little meaning. The chain uses TRBV5-1 and TRBJ1-1; no clear D. The CDR3 has 14 residues. The germline V gene encodes CDR1 SGHRS and CDR2 YFSETQ. V shed 4 bases and J shed 5 bases, with 15 bases lying between them. This chain's CDR3 is CASSAPEGGTEAFF. The DNA for the CDR3 is TGCGCCAGCAGCGCACCTGAGGGAGGGACTGAAGCTTTCTTT. Combining the CDR3 with reference TRBV5-1 and TRBJ1-1 gives the whole variable domain KAGVTQTPRYLIKTRGQQVTLSCSPISGHRSVSWYQQTPGQGLQFLFEYFSETQRNKGNFPGRFSGRQFSNSRSEMNVSTLELGDSALYLCASSAPEGGTEAFFGQGTRLTVV.

In this sample, this clonotype turned up once. The size of this beta chain means little, since it is a stray read in a library made for alpha chains. V gene TRBV4-3 combines with J gene TRBJ2-5; TRBD2 matches at 9 bases. V trimming: 5 bases; J trimming: 3 bases; junction bases outside the gene matches: 4. This CDR3 comprises 14 residues. The V gene's germline CDR1 is LGHNA and CDR2 YSLEER. The CDR3 protein is CASSSSGTKETQYF. The CDR3 DNA reads TGCGCCAGCAGCTCTAGCGGGACAAAAGAGACCCAGTACTTC.

On this clonotype: This beta chain lies outside the target of a library built for alpha chains; its clone size means little. The V gene is TRBV7-6, the J gene TRBJ2-6; D unclear. The CDR3 spans 15 residues. Trimming left V 6 bases short and J 0 bases short, with 9 bases between. Germline-derived CDR1 and CDR2 are SGHVS and FNYEAQ. Written as DNA, the CDR3 is TGTGCCAGCAGTCCACAGCCCTCTGGGGCCAACGTCCTGACTTTC. This gives the protein CASSPQPSGANVLTF. Together with reference TRBV7-6 and TRBJ2-6, the CDR3 gives the full variable domain: GAGVSQSPRYKVTKRGQDVALRCDPISGHVSLYWYRQALGQGPEFLTYFNYEAQQDKSGLPNDRFSAERPEGSISTLTIQRTEQRDSAMYRCASSPQPSGANVLTFGAGSRLTVL.

Details on this clonotype: A library prepared for alpha chains yielded this beta chain as an off-target read; its size is of little meaning. The chain employs TRBV5-1 and TRBJ1-1, with TRBD1 matching over 9 bases. The CDR3 is 15 amino acids. Trimming removed 7 bases from V and 7 bases from J; junction bases left unmatched: 14. Germline assignment: CDR1 SGHRS and CDR2 YFSETQ. Here the CDR3 reads CASAELTQGANEAFF. In DNA, the CDR3 is TGCGCCAGCGCTGAGCTAACACAGGGGGCAAATGAAGCTTTCTTT.

Notes on this clonotype: Since it is a stray read in a library aimed at alpha chains, this beta chain has a size that is not meaningful. The CDR3 DNA reads TGTGCCAGCAGCTTGCGCAGGAGGACTGAAGCTTTCTTT. Its protein product is CASSLRRRTEAFF. The rearrangement uses TRBV7-2 and TRBJ1-1; D is uncertain. CDR1 and CDR2 (germline): SGHTA, FQGNSA. This CDR3 has 13 amino acids. The V end was cut by 3 bases, the J end by 5 bases, with 10 bases between.

About this clonotype: This beta chain is off target for a library built for alpha chains, so its abundance means little. V is TRBV6-5 and J is TRBJ2-1; D is ambiguous. The CDR3 sequence is 15 residues long. V lost 0 bases and J lost 5, with 11 bases in between. Germline assignment: CDR1 MNHEY and CDR2 SVGAGI. CDR3 sequence reads: CASSYSSSQDNEQFF. In DNA, the CDR3 is TGTGCCAGCAGTTACTCGAGTAGTCAGGACAATGAGCAGTTCTTC.

Comment on this clonotype: With the library built for alpha chains, this beta chain is off target and its frequency is not meaningful. The V gene is TRBV15, the J gene TRBJ2-7; the D is unclear. V gave up 0 bases and J gave up 4 bases, with 10 bases separating them. CDR3 length: 14 amino acids. In germline, CDR1 is LNHNV, CDR2 YYDKDF (reference sequence). Here the CDR3 DNA reads TGTGCCACCAGCAGAGATAAAGGGAAATACGAGCAGTACTTC. Its translation: CATSRDKGKYEQYF.

As to this clonotype: This beta chain appears as a stray read in a library generated for alpha chains; its size is not informative. The chain joins TRBV7-3 to TRBJ2-5; unclear D gene. The CDR3 spans 13 residues. Deletions cut 0 bases from V and 1 base from J, with 3 bases between. Per the germline V gene, CDR1 is SGHTA and CDR2 is FQGTGA. The CDR3 sequence is CASSLTPQETQYF. The CDR3 nucleotides are TGTGCCAGCAGCTTAACGCCCCAAGAGACCCAGTACTTC.

In regard to this clonotype: Found in a library prepared for alpha chains, this beta chain is an off-target read, and its abundance has little meaning. V is TRBV5-1 and J is TRBJ2-7, with unresolved D. The CDR3 is 13 residues long. Germline values: CDR1 SGHRS, CDR2 YFSETQ. The V gene lost 4 bases and the J gene lost 1 base, with 9 bases spanning the gap. CDR3 sequence: CASSPPTSYEQYF. CDR3 sequence (DNA): TGCGCCAGCAGCCCTCCGACATCCTACGAGCAGTACTTC.